This T cell receptor beta chain was found in a study of T cell responses to AZD1222 COVID-19 vaccine. Trimming at V came to 3 bases and at J to 5 bases, leaving 15 bases not matched to a gene. The CDR3 loop spans 17 amino acids. The germline CDR1 and CDR2 sequences are SGDLS and YYNGEE. This table comes from immunoSEQ multiplex PCR, and its TCRdb copy is limited to in-frame clones, with some not included. The sample lists 150,000 to 200,000 clones; approximately 87% were seen once. The clonotype originates from an adult in good health. V usage is TRBV9 and J usage is TRBJ1-2; the match to TRBD1 covers 8 bases. This specimen was peripheral blood, taken on day 0 of MenACWY control vaccination. Here the CDR3 reads CASSGGTGLLGDYGYTF. The CDR3 nucleotides are TGTGCCAGCAGCGGGGGGACAGGATTATTGGGTGATTATGGCTACACCTTC.